This T cell receptor beta chain emerged from a study of blood T cells in healthy people across ages. This clonotype was counted ten times or more. For the second PCR, which ran for about 7 to 11 cycles, a sample-barcoded 5' primer and a J-beta primer mix were used. Each sample provided no less than 2.5 million CDR3-containing paired-end reads. One entry per CDR3 protein, called by TCRdb with MiXCR from the 5' RACE reads. The sample holds roughly 700,000 distinct CDR3 sequences, about 30% seen once. This CDR3 has 12 amino acids. Per the germline V gene, CDR1 is MGHDK and CDR2 is SYGVNS. V lost 0 bases and J lost 7, with 6 bases in between.

Sequenced input: blood. The gene calls are TRBV25-1 and TRBJ1-2, with D perhaps TRBD1 (5 bases). This TCR was recovered from a woman of 80 years or more in good health. CDR3 sequence (DNA): TGTGCCAGCAGTGAATATGGGGGTGGCTACACCTTC. Amino acids: CASSEYGGGYTF.